This is a list of T cell receptor beta chains from one sample in a study of blood T cell repertoires in COVID-19. Assay used: immunoSEQ multiplex PCR; TCRdb lists only in-frame clones, some missing. The repertoire holds under 300,000 clones, with roughly 85% as singletons. The sequenced sample consisted of peripheral blood. The source is a woman aged 45 to 65 who had recovered from COVID-19. CDR3s include the opening cysteine and the closing phenylalanine or tryptophan. A D gene is named only where the DNA matches it firmly. Size is stated for part of the rows, as once, few or many counts, or as a class when the clone is expanded.

clone_size j_call v_call d_call cdr3_nt cdr3_aa
NA TRBJ2-7 TRBV6-5 TRBD1 TGTGCCAGCAGGGGACAGGGGAACGAGCAGTACTTC CASRGQGNEQYF
few TRBJ2-3 TRBV28 NA TGTGCCAGCAGTTTAGACATCCGGGGGGCTGGGTTAGATACGCAGTATTTT CASSLDIRGAGLDTQYF
NA TRBJ1-1 TRBV3-1/TRBV3-2 NA TGTGCCAGCAGCCTTGGGAGTGTACGGGCTTTCTTT CASSLGSVRAFF
many TRBJ1-2 TRBV6-6 NA TGTGCCAGCAGTTCCCCCCTAGGAGCCAGTTATGGCTACACCTTC CASSSPLGASYGYTF
NA TRBJ1-4 TRBV28 TRBD1 TGTGCCAGCGGGGACAGTCTCAATGAAAAACTGTTTTTT CASGDSLNEKLFF
NA TRBJ2-7 TRBV7-2 TRBD1 TGTGCCAGCAGCCAAAGGACAGGGGTCTACGAGCAGTACTTC CASSQRTGVYEQYF
NA TRBJ2-5 TRBV5-1 TRBD1 TGCGCCAGCAGTCCTACAGGGGTGGGGCAGCGAGAGACCCAGTACTTC CASSPTGVGQRETQYF
NA TRBJ2-7 TRBV29-1 NA TGCAGCGCCGGGACACCTAACTCCTACGAGCAGTACTTC CSAGTPNSYEQYF
NA TRBJ1-1 TRBV10-3 TRBD1 TGTGCCATCAGTCGACAGGGACTGAACACTGAAGCTTTCTTT CAISRQGLNTEAFF
few TRBJ1-1 TRBV5-1 TRBD1 TGCGCCAGCAGAGGACAGGGGGTACGGAACACTGAAGCTTTCTTT CASRGQGVRNTEAFF
few TRBJ1-5 TRBV2 NA TGTGCCAGCGGAGACTCCAATCAGCCCCAGCATTTT CASGDSNQPQHF
NA TRBJ2-7 TRBV30 TRBD2 TGTGCTTCGTTCTCAAGGACTAGCGGGAGTCCGGACGAGCAGTACTTC CASFSRTSGSPDEQYF
NA TRBJ2-4 TRBV7-8 TRBD1 TGTGCCAGCAGCTTAGAGACACAGGGGTGGGAAAACATTCAGTACTTC CASSLETQGWENIQYF
NA TRBJ1-1 TRBV29-1 NA TGCAGCGTTGGTCGTTTATTCGGGAACACTGAAGCTTTCTTT CSVGRLFGNTEAFF
NA TRBJ1-2 TRBV7-6 NA TGTGCCAGCACGCAGGGAAATTGGAATGGTGGCTACACCTTC CASTQGNWNGGYTF
NA TRBJ1-1 TRBV6-2/TRBV6-3 NA TGTGCCAGCAGTTACACCAGGGGACGCCTTACTTCGAACACTGAAGCTTTCTTT CASSYTRGRLTSNTEAFF
once TRBJ2-1 TRBV5-1 TRBD2 TGCGCCAGCAGCCGCTTGACGGGGGGAGGCAATGAGCAGTTCTTC CASSRLTGGGNEQFF
once TRBJ1-5 TRBV6-6 TRBD1 TGTGCCAGCAGTTACCAAGGACAGGGTGGACAGCCCCAGCATTTT CASSYQGQGGQPQHF
NA TRBJ1-1 TRBV6-2/TRBV6-3 NA TGTGCCAGCAGCCCTAAAGGGGCGCGGCTCTTGGGGACTGAAGCTTTCTTT CASSPKGARLLGTEAFF
NA TRBJ2-7 TRBV6-5 TRBD2 TGTGCCAGCAGATTAGCGGGAGGGGACGAGCAGTACTTC CASRLAGGDEQYF
once TRBJ1-4 TRBV7-9 NA TGTGCCAGCAGCTTAGTCACAGGGTCCGGGAGGGAAAAACTGTTTTTT CASSLVTGSGREKLFF
NA TRBJ2-5 TRBV3-1/TRBV3-2 TRBD2 TGTGCCAGCAGCCCCCCGGGGGGGGAGACCCAGTACTTC CASSPPGGETQYF
NA TRBJ1-1 TRBV29-1 NA TGCAGCGGTCGGGGATCTCGAGGAAGGGACACTGAAGCTTTCTTT CSGRGSRGRDTEAFF
once TRBJ1-4 TRBV5-1 NA TGCGCCAGCTCACGGACGGGAGGGACTAATGAAAAACTGTTTTTT CASSRTGGTNEKLFF
NA TRBJ2-7 TRBV27 NA TGTGCCAGCAGTAAGAAGGCGGCGGCGTTAGAGCAGTACTTC CASSKKAAALEQYF
NA TRBJ1-1 TRBV9 TRBD1 TGTGCCAGCAGCTTCTCCTCCGGACAGGGGTACACTGAAGCTTTCTTT CASSFSSGQGYTEAFF
NA TRBJ1-1 TRBV7-2 NA TGTGCCAGCAGCTTTTCTCGGGGGAGCCCGAGCACTGAAGCTTTCTTT CASSFSRGSPSTEAFF
NA TRBJ2-2 TRBV21-1 NA TGTGCCAGCAACGGGGGCACCGGGGAGCTGTTTTTT CASNGGTGELFF
NA TRBJ1-1 TRBV18 NA TGTGCCAGCTCACCAATAGAAAGGAGGACTGAAGCTTTCTTT CASSPIERRTEAFF
NA TRBJ2-5 TRBV3-1/TRBV3-2 TRBD2 TGTGCCAGCAGCCAAAGGCCTCGTGCGGGGGGGAGGGAGACCCAGTACTTC CASSQRPRAGGRETQYF
NA TRBJ1-6 TRBV14 NA TGTGCCAGCAGCCAAGTTGCGGGGGCGCGGGCACCCCTCCACTTT CASSQVAGARAPLHF
NA TRBJ2-3 TRBV5-1 TRBD2 TGCGCCAGCAGCTTAATGGGGGTAGCGGGGACTTACACAGATACGCAGTATTTT CASSLMGVAGTYTDTQYF
NA TRBJ1-1 TRBV18 TRBD1 TGTGCCAGCTCACCCTCCTGGCAGGGGGCGAACACTGAAGCTTTCTTT CASSPSWQGANTEAFF
NA TRBJ2-4 TRBV27 TRBD1 TGTGCCAGCAGTTCCGGACAGGGATACATTCAGTACTTC CASSSGQGYIQYF
NA TRBJ1-6 TRBV27 NA TGTGCCAGCAGTTTATCAGGGGGACATTCACCCCTCCACTTT CASSLSGGHSPLHF
NA TRBJ2-5 TRBV3-1/TRBV3-2 NA TGTGCCAGCAGCCAAGAGGCTCTTGCCCAGTACTTC CASSQEALAQYF
NA TRBJ2-2 TRBV11-3 TRBD1 TGTGCCAGCAGCCACCCGCCCTCCGGGACAGGGGGCACCGGGGAGCTGTTTTTT CASSHPPSGTGGTGELFF
NA TRBJ2-7 TRBV28 TRBD1 TGTGCCAGCAGTTTATTTGGACAGGGGCGAATGATTAAGCAGTACTTC CASSLFGQGRMIKQYF
NA TRBJ2-1 TRBV9 TRBD2 TGTGCCAGCAGCGCATGGACTAGCGGGAGCGGTGCAGGCGAGCAGTTCTTC CASSAWTSGSGAGEQFF
NA TRBJ2-3 TRBV19 NA TGTGCCAGTAGTATAGAAGGCCGGGCTAGCGGCACAGATACGCAGTATTTT CASSIEGRASGTDTQYF
NA TRBJ2-1 TRBV19 NA TGTGCCAGTACCCTGGGACTGAGCTCCTACAATGAGCAGTTCTTC CASTLGLSSYNEQFF
NA TRBJ1-4 TRBV5-1 TRBD1 TGCGCCTGTGGGACAGGGGAGGGTGAAAAACTGTTTTTT CACGTGEGEKLFF
few TRBJ1-5 TRBV30 NA TGTGCCTGGAGTGTAAGGGAGGATCAGCCCCAGCATTTT CAWSVREDQPQHF
NA TRBJ2-1 TRBV7-3 TRBD2 TGTGCCAGCAGCCAGCGGGAGGGCCGGTACAATGAGCAGTTCTTC CASSQREGRYNEQFF
NA TRBJ1-5 TRBV7-2 TRBD1 TGTGCCAGCAGCAACGACAGGGGCCAGCCCCAGCATTTT CASSNDRGQPQHF